A selection of T cell receptor beta chains follows, all from one sample in a study of cytomegalovirus exposure and HLA in healthy donors. Sequenced by immunoSEQ multiplex PCR; TCRdb stores in-frame clones only, minus some. The sample includes around 200,000 clones, 75% to 85% seen only once; the top ten take under 0.75%. The sample was PBMCs. These receptors came from a boy aged 10-17 years in good health and CMV-seronegative. CDR3s include the opening cysteine and the closing phenylalanine or tryptophan. A D gene is named only where the DNA matches it firmly. Clone sizes are given selectively: once, few, many, or a class where the clone is expanded.

j_call d_call clone_size v_call cdr3_nt cdr3_aa
TRBJ2-1 TRBD2 . TRBV6-1 TGTGCCAGCAGTGTAAGGTCACTAGCGGGAGGGGGCTACAATGAGCAGTTCTTC CASSVRSLAGGGYNEQFF
TRBJ2-3 TRBD2 . TRBV11-2 TGTGCCAGCAGCCCGCGGGGAGGGGCAGATACGCAGTATTTT CASSPRGGADTQYF
TRBJ2-7 . . TRBV30 TGTGCCTGGAGTGGCAGGGGATGGTACGAGCAGTACTTC CAWSGRGWYEQYF
TRBJ2-1 . once TRBV7-3 TGTGCCAGCAGCTTAGGGACTTACAATGAGCAGTTCTTC CASSLGTYNEQFF
TRBJ2-3 . . TRBV19 TGTGCCAGTAGACCCTCTGGCAGTAGCACAGATACGCAGTATTTT CASRPSGSSTDTQYF
TRBJ2-2 TRBD1 . TRBV10-3 TGTGCCAGCGCACAGGGGAAGATAATGAGGACCGGGGAGCTGTTTTTT CASAQGKIMRTGELFF
TRBJ1-2 . . TRBV14 TGTGCCAGCAGCCGACTCACAGGGACGTACACCTTC CASSRLTGTYTF
TRBJ2-3 TRBD2 . TRBV9 TGTGCCAGCAGCGTAGCTACGGGACTAGCGGGGACGCCAGATACGCAGTATTTT CASSVATGLAGTPDTQYF
TRBJ1-4 TRBD1 few TRBV18 TGTGCCAGCTCACCACAACAGGGGGAAAAACTGTTTTTT CASSPQQGEKLFF
TRBJ2-7 . few TRBV11-3 TGTGCCAGCAGCTCCACGGTTTACGAGCAGTACTTC CASSSTVYEQYF
TRBJ1-1 . . TRBV9 TGTGCCAGCAGCTTGCAGGTAGGAGGGAACACTGAAGCTTTCTTT CASSLQVGGNTEAFF
TRBJ2-3 TRBD2 . TRBV4-3 TGCGCCAGCAGCCACGAGGGACTAGCGGACACAGATACGCAGTATTTT CASSHEGLADTDTQYF
TRBJ2-5 TRBD1 . TRBV4-3 TGCGCCAGCAGCCAAGGAAACAACAGGGGGCGCGAGACCCAGTACTTC CASSQGNNRGRETQYF
TRBJ1-2 . few TRBV5-1 TGCGCCAGCAGACCCGACGGGGACTATGGCTACACCTTC CASRPDGDYGYTF
TRBJ2-7 . once TRBV7-3 . CASSRPLFAGGSYERYF
TRBJ1-3 TRBD1 . TRBV18 TGTGCCAGCTCACCACTCGGACAGGGCTCTGGAAACACCATATATTTT CASSPLGQGSGNTIYF
TRBJ1-2 . . TRBV7-6 TGTGCCAGCAGCGGCTACAGGGTCGGCTACACCTTC CASSGYRVGYTF